This passage covers 28 T cell receptor beta chains from one sample sequenced in a study of glioma-infiltrating T cells after dendritic cell vaccination. Sequencing used immunoSEQ multiplex PCR; TCRdb keeps in-frame clones, though not all of them. The repertoire includes 95,000 to 110,000 clones, roughly 81% of them detected once, and about 12% sits in the top ten. Sequenced material: blood, taken before dendritic cell vaccination. These receptors all come from a human donor with glioblastoma.

The V call is TRBV30, the J call TRBJ1-2; 8 bases align to TRBD1. This CDR3 comprises 13 residues. Germline lookup yields CDR1 GTSNPN and CDR2 SVGIG (reference sequence). V was clipped by 5 bases and J by 8 bases; unmatched bases: 10. As DNA, the CDR3 is TGTGCCTGGGATCGGCCGGGACAGGAGGGCTACACCTTC. Translated, it gives CAWDRPGQEGYTF.

The chain joins TRBV7-6 to TRBJ2-3, with D hard to call. Per the germline V gene, CDR1 is SGHVS and CDR2 is FNYEAQ. The CDR3 is made up of 13 amino acids. The germline V and J ends were trimmed by 3 bases and 0 bases, with 4 bases remaining between them. CDR3 residues: CASSFVSTDTQYF. CDR3 DNA sequence: TGTGCCAGCAGCTTCGTAAGCACAGATACGCAGTATTTT.

This clone was detected only once. The chain employs TRBV29-1 and TRBJ2-7; D remains ambiguous. This CDR3 has 14 amino acids. The V gene lost 6 bases and the J gene lost 3 bases, with 18 bases spanning the gap. Germline values: CDR1 SQVTM, CDR2 ANQGSEA. CDR3 nucleotides: TGCAGCGTAGCTCCAGGTCTACGTGGCTACGAGCAGTACTTC. Its translation is CSVAPGLRGYEQYF.

J is TRBJ1-1 and V is TRBV7-2; D gene ambiguous. Germline CDR1 reads SGHTA; CDR2 reads FQGNSA. V shed 1 base and J shed 0 bases, with 12 bases lying between them. The CDR3 has 16 residues. The CDR3 DNA reads as TGTGCCAGCAGCTTAGTTGCGGAGCCCATGAACACTGAAGCTTTCTTT. This gives the protein CASSLVAEPMNTEAFF.

As DNA, the CDR3 is TGTGCCACCAGCAGAGATCGGGGACAGCATAGCTCCTACAATGAGCAGTTCTTC. Protein sequence: CATSRDRGQHSSYNEQFF. V gene TRBV15 combines with J gene TRBJ2-1; TRBD1 matches 7 bases. The J segment lost 0 bases and the V segment lost 0 bases, leaving 8 bases of the junction unmatched. The CDR3 totals 18 residues. From germline, CDR1 is LNHNV and CDR2 YYDKDF (reference sequence).

Ten or more counts support this clone. The J gene is TRBJ1-2, the V gene TRBV6-6, with D perhaps matching TRBD1 (6 bases). Germline V gene sequence: CDR1 MNHNY, CDR2 SVGAGI (reference sequence). This CDR3 spans 15 amino acids. Trimming removed 3 bases from V and 3 bases from J, with 14 bases in between. The CDR3 loop is CASSYRTAKYYGYTF. Written as DNA, the CDR3 is TGTGCCAGCAGTTATCGGACAGCAAAATACTATGGCTACACCTTC.

The chain has TRBV4-3 and TRBJ2-3; unclear D gene. V was trimmed by 4 bases and J by 7 bases, leaving 24 bases between them. The CDR3 is made up of 17 amino acids. Germline CDR1 LGHNA, CDR2 YSLEER. In DNA form, the CDR3 reads TGCGCCAGCAGCCCCAACTGGGCCCCAGTCCCGCGAAATACGCAGTATTTT. This encodes CASSPNWAPVPRNTQYF.

The chain uses TRBV6-6 and TRBJ1-6, with 9 bases matching TRBD1. V shed 2 bases and J 11 bases; nucleotides not matched to a gene: 10. This CDR3 region has 16 residues. Germline V gene lookup returns CDR1 MNHNY and CDR2 SVGAGI (reference sequence). This chain's CDR3 is CASSYEQGATTTPLHF. DNA for the CDR3: TGTGCCAGCAGTTACGAACAGGGGGCGACGACGACACCCCTCCACTTT.

This clone was seen a single time. This chain connects TRBV4-3 to TRBJ2-6; D perhaps matches TRBD1 (5 bases). V dropped 1 base and J dropped 0 bases, with 10 bases sitting between them. Germline loops: CDR1 LGHNA, CDR2 YSLEER. The CDR3 length is 17 residues. The CDR3 spells CASSQGTTSSGANVLTF. In DNA, the CDR3 is TGCGCCAGCAGCCAAGGGACAACAAGCTCTGGGGCCAACGTCCTGACTTTC.

This clone was counted once. The chain joins TRBV7-2 to TRBJ2-7; D is possibly TRBD2 (5 bases). Trimming took off 2 bases at V and 0 bases at J, with 11 bases between the two ends. CDR3 size: 15 residues. Germline values: CDR1 SGHTA, CDR2 FQGNSA. The CDR3 region is CASSLQREPSYEQYF. CDR3 DNA sequence: TGTGCCAGCAGCTTACAGAGGGAACCCTCCTACGAGCAGTACTTC. Full variable domain (remainder filled in from reference TRBV7-2 and TRBJ2-7): GAGVSQSPSNKVTEKGKDVELRCDPISGHTALYWYRQSLGQGLEFLIYFQGNSAPDKSGLPSDRFSAERTGGSVSTLTIQRTQQEDSAVYLCASSLQREPSYEQYFGPGTRLTVT.

The CDR3 DNA reads as TGCGCCAGCAGCCAGAGGACGGGAGCCTATGGCTACACCTTC. Translation gives CASSQRTGAYGYTF. The chain links TRBV4-1 to TRBJ1-2; no definite D call. Trimming stripped 3 bases from V and 4 bases from J, with 12 bases between. CDR3 size: 14 residues. CDR1 and CDR2 from the germline V gene are MGHRA and YSYEKL.

The chain couples TRBV19 to TRBJ2-7; 10 bases agree with TRBD1. The germline V gene encodes CDR1 LNHDA and CDR2 SQIVND (reference sequence). V lost 5 bases, J lost 6 bases, and 10 bases stayed unmatched. CDR3 length: 15 amino acids. The CDR3 region has the DNA TGTGCCAGTAGTCGACCGGGACAGGGGACTCTCGAGCAGTACTTC. The encoded protein is CASSRPGQGTLEQYF. The entire variable domain, with the rest obtained from reference TRBV19 and TRBJ2-7, is as follows: DGGITQSPKYLFRKEGQNVTLSCEQNLNHDAMYWYRQDPGQGLRLIYYSQIVNDFQKGDIAEGYSVSREKKESFPLTVTSAQKNPTAFYLCASSRPGQGTLEQYFGPGTRLTVT.

V and J are TRBV4-3 and TRBJ1-5; tentatively, D is TRBD1 (6 bases). CDR1 is LGHNA, CDR2 YSLEER, per germline. V shed 0 bases and J shed 10 bases, with 16 bases lying between them. This CDR3 is 15 amino acids long. DNA for the CDR3: TGCGCCAGCAGCCAAGAGTCAGGGGCTAAGTTCCCCCAGCATTTT. Translated: CASSQESGAKFPQHF.

DNA for the CDR3: TGTGCCAGCAGCGATTCAGGGGGCTCCCTCCGCCCCGGGGAGCTGTTTTTT. Translation gives CASSDSGGSLRPGELFF. The chain couples TRBV9 to TRBJ2-2; the match to TRBD1 covers 8 bases. CDR3 length equals 17 residues. Germline CDR1 SGDLS, CDR2 YYNGEE. The ends lost 3 bases at V and 6 bases at J; junction bases unmatched: 13.

This clone appeared a few times. The rearrangement joins TRBV10-3 to TRBJ2-5; D perhaps matches TRBD1 (6 bases). CDR1 and CDR2 from the germline V gene are ENHRY and SYGVKD. The CDR3 covers 11 residues. The germline V and J ends were trimmed by 10 bases and 4 bases, with 10 bases remaining between them. Written as DNA, the CDR3 is TGTGCCACCCTCAGGGGAGAGACCCAGTACTTC. Translation gives CATLRGETQYF.

The chain joins TRBV19 to TRBJ1-5; D remains unclear. Germline CDR1 is LNHDA and CDR2 is SQIVND (reference sequence). The V and J ends lost 6 bases and 6 bases respectively, with 9 bases between them. The CDR3 is 12 amino acids. The CDR3 sequence: CASSYRTQPQHF. CDR3 coding DNA: TGTGCCAGTAGCTACCGTACTCAGCCCCAGCATTTT.

The chain joins TRBV11-2 to TRBJ2-4; 7 bases map to TRBD2. J lost 6 bases, V lost 0 bases, and 2 bases had no gene match. In germline, CDR1 is SGHAT, CDR2 FQNNGV. This CDR3 comprises 14 residues. Here the CDR3 DNA reads TGTGCCAGCAGCTTAGAAAGGGAGGGAAACATTCAGTACTTC. As protein: CASSLEREGNIQYF.

The chain is built from TRBV30 and TRBJ2-1; D is perhaps TRBD1 (8 bases). The V gene's germline CDR1 is GTSNPN and CDR2 SVGIG (reference sequence). The V end was cut by 2 bases, the J end by 2 bases, with 16 bases between. The CDR3 is 16 residues long. Here the CDR3 DNA reads TGTGCCTGGAGTCCCTGGACAGGGAGGGCCTACAATGAGCAGTTCTTC. Its protein product is CAWSPWTGRAYNEQFF.

V usage is TRBV2 and J usage is TRBJ1-5, with 8 bases fitting TRBD1. CDR1 is SNHLY, CDR2 FYNNEI, per germline. The CDR3 consists of 16 residues. J gave up 3 bases and V 8 bases, and 12 bases lay outside the gene matches. The CDR3: CASHGQGSIINQPQHF. CDR3 in DNA: TGTGCCAGCCATGGACAGGGAAGCATTATCAATCAGCCCCAGCATTTT.

The rearrangement links TRBV19 to TRBJ1-5; the D is unclear. V was shortened by 4 bases and J by 1 base, with 8 bases between the two germline ends. The CDR3 totals 14 residues. CDR1 LNHDA and CDR2 SQIVND come from the germline V gene (reference sequence). The CDR3 region has the DNA TGTGCCAGTAGTAGTCTGAGGAGCAATCAGCCCCAGCATTTT. Its translation is CASSSLRSNQPQHF.

This chain connects TRBV5-8 to TRBJ1-2; 9 nucleotides align to TRBD1. CDR1 is SGHTS, CDR2 YDEGEE, per germline. V trimming: 3 bases; J trimming: 9 bases; junction bases outside the gene matches: 12. CDR3 length: 15 amino acids. The CDR3 here is CASSSLGQGFDSYTF. CDR3 in DNA: TGTGCCAGCAGCTCCCTAGGACAGGGGTTCGATAGCTACACCTTC.

As DNA, the CDR3 is TGTGCCAGCTCACCATGGACAGGGAATGGCTACACCTTC. Translating gives CASSPWTGNGYTF. J is TRBJ1-2 and V is TRBV18, with TRBD1 matching 8 bases. Germline CDR1 and CDR2: KGHSH and LQKENI. Trimming at V came to 2 bases and at J to 6 bases, leaving 2 bases not matched to a gene. There are 13 residues in the CDR3.

This chain joins TRBV11-1 and TRBJ2-3; 9 bases line up with TRBD1. V shed 4 bases, J shed 7 bases, and the junction held 18 bases outside the gene matches. The CDR3 has 18 residues. CDR1 and CDR2 from the germline V gene are SGHAT and FQDESV (reference sequence). CDR3 loop: CASSSKSSGTGLINTQYF. CDR3 sequence (DNA): TGTGCCAGCAGCTCTAAATCTTCCGGGACAGGGCTCATAAATACGCAGTATTTT.

As to this clone: Other DNA variants within this sample encode the same CDR3. The chain joins TRBV15 to TRBJ1-4; D is possibly TRBD1 (5 bases). Deletions cut 0 bases from V and 0 bases from J, with 11 bases between. Germline CDR1 is LNHNV and CDR2 is YYDKDF (reference sequence). This CDR3 contains 17 residues. The CDR3 loop reads CATSRDQGPTTNEKLFF. For the CDR3, the DNA is TGTGCCACCAGCAGAGATCAGGGCCCAACAACTAATGAAAAACTGTTTTTT.

The rearrangement joins TRBV6-5 to TRBJ2-3; D gene uncertain. The CDR3 consists of 15 residues. Between the trimmed V and J ends, which lost 2 bases and 0 bases, there was a span of 9 bases. CDR1 is MNHEY, CDR2 SVGAGI, per germline. The CDR3 is CASSYGGGSTDTQYF. CDR3 nucleotide sequence: TGTGCCAGCAGTTACGGCGGCGGTAGCACAGATACGCAGTATTTT.

V is TRBV30 and J is TRBJ1-1; D uncertain. Trimming left V 8 bases short and J 0 bases short, with 13 bases between. The CDR3 runs 13 residues. The germline V gene has CDR1 GTSNPN and CDR2 SVGIG (reference sequence). The CDR3 DNA follows: TGTGCCGGCGGCCGGGAGGTGAACACTGAAGCTTTCTTT. It specifies CAGGREVNTEAFF.

This clone was detected a few times. This chain connects TRBV9 to TRBJ2-5; D gene unclear. Trimming pared 0 bases from V and 3 bases from J, leaving 9 bases between. The CDR3 is made up of 14 amino acids. The germline V gene has CDR1 SGDLS and CDR2 YYNGEE. CDR3 sequence (DNA): TGTGCCAGCAGCGTAGACGTAGTTAAAGAGACCCAGTACTTC. Translated: CASSVDVVKETQYF.

The genes are TRBV11-1 and TRBJ2-3; 7 bases fit TRBD2. This CDR3 comprises 14 residues. With 4 bases clipped from V and 6 bases from J, the junction kept 7 bases outside the gene matches. The germline CDR1 and CDR2 sequences are SGHAT and FQDESV (reference sequence). CDR3 coding DNA: TGTGCCAGCAGCTCTTGGGGGGGATGGGATACGCAGTATTTT. Translating gives CASSSWGGWDTQYF.